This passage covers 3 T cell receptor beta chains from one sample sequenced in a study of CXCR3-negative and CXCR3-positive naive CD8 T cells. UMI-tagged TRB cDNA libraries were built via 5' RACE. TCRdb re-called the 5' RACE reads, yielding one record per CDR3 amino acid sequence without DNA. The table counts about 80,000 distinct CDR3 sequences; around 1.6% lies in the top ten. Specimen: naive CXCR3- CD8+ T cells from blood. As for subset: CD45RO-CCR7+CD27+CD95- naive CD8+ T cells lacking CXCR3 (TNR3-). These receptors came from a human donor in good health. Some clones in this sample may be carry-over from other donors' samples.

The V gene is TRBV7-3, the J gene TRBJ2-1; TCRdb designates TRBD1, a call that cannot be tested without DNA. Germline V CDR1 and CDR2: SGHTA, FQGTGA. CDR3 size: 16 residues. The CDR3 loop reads CASSPGQPAGRNEQFF.

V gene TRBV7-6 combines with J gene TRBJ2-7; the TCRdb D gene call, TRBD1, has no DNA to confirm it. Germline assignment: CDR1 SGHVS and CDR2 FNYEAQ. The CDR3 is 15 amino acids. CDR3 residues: CASSPGATGTYEQYF.

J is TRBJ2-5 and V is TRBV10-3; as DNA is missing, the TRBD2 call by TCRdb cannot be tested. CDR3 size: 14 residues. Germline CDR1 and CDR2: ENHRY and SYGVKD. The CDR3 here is CAISEEGPQETQYF.